This TCR beta chain emerged from a study of T cell responses to AZD1222 COVID-19 vaccine. This CDR3 has 16 residues. Germline values: CDR1 LNHDA, CDR2 SQIVND (reference sequence). J lost 0 bases, V lost 5 bases, and 7 bases had no gene match. Repertoires were generated with immunoSEQ multiplex PCR, while TCRdb's copy carries only in-frame clones and drops some. The sample lists some 170,000 clones, about 90% occurring once. This specimen was peripheral blood, taken 28 days after the second dose of the MenACWY control vaccine. The TCR sequence derives from an adult who received the MenACWY meningococcal vaccine as a control. The chain combines TRBV19 with TRBJ1-2; 9 nucleotides agree with TRBD1. The CDR3, as DNA: TGTGCCAGTAGTCACCGGGGACAGGGTGCTAACTATGGCTACACCTTC. Its translation is CASSHRGQGANYGYTF.